This T cell receptor (beta chain) was profiled in a study of shared T cell receptors in the human thymus. The table came from immunoSEQ multiplex PCR; TCRdb's copy has only in-frame clones and leaves some out. This table holds some 700,000 clones, around nine tenths found once. The CDR3 length is 13 residues. Per germline, CDR1 SGHVS and CDR2 FNYEAQ. V lost 6 bases and J lost 7, with 13 bases in between. These data also formed part of another study, on human thymus T cells. That paper notes: The people who donated were healthy Finnish babies having corrective surgery for congenital heart defects. Thymus tissue for the work was resected from patients undergoing corrective heart surgery. What appeared biased in thymic and blood repertoires was the usage of V and J genes. Related work found strong thymic repertoire overlap between unrelated individuals.

Material for sequencing was thymocytes. The sequence came from a boy in the first two years of life with a congenital heart defect. The chain employs TRBV7-6 and TRBJ2-1, with TRBD1 as a possible D gene (6 bases). For the CDR3, the DNA is TGTGCCAGCAGAGGGGGTTGGGCGAATGAGCAGTTCTTC. Translated, it gives CASRGGWANEQFF.